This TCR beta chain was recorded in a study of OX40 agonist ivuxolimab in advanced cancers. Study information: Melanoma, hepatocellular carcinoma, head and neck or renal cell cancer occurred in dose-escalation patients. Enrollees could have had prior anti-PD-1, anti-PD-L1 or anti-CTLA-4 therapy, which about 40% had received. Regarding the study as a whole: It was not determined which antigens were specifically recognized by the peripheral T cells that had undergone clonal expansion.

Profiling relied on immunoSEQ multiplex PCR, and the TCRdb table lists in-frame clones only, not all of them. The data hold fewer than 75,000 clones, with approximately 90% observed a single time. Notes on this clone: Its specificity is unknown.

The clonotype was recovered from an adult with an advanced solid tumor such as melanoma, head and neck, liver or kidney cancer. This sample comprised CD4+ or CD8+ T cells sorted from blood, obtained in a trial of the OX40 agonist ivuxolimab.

The DNA for the CDR3 is TGTGCCTGGAGTGCGGGACAGGGGGTCCAAGAGACCCAGTACTTC. It codes for CAWSAGQGVQETQYF. The chain is built from TRBV30 and TRBJ2-5, with 11 bases identical to TRBD1. V trimming: 1 base; J trimming: 1 base; junction bases outside the gene matches: 2. The CDR3 is 15 amino acids. The germline V gene encodes CDR1 GTSNPN and CDR2 SVGIG (reference sequence).